Presented here are 15 T cell receptor beta chains from one specimen sequenced in a study of breast tumors, draining lymph nodes, adjacent tissues. MiXCR, applied by TCRdb to the multiplex PCR reads, yields one record per CDR3 protein. Of approximately 210,000 distinct CDR3 sequences listed, around 34% are singletons. Breast cancer patients provided tissue from their axillary draining lymph nodes. Sequencing was performed on axillary lymph node tissue. These receptors originate from a female donor with breast cancer. Some clones in this sample may be carry-over from other donors' samples.

This clonotype occurred many times. The V call is TRBV4-1, the J call TRBJ2-1; a possible D gene is TRBD2 (5 bases). V was shortened by 0 bases and J by 8 bases, with 17 bases between the two germline ends. CDR1 is MGHRA, CDR2 YSYEKL, per germline. The length of the CDR3 is 16 residues. The CDR3: CASSQDFGLHGDEQFF. CDR3 coding DNA: TGCGCCAGCAGCCAAGATTTCGGACTGCATGGCGATGAGCAGTTCTTC.

This clonotype was detected a few times. The chain uses TRBV6-5 and TRBJ2-1; 12 bases match TRBD2. Germline V gene sequence: CDR1 MNHEY, CDR2 SVGAGI. The length of the CDR3 is 15 residues. The V gene end was trimmed by 5 bases and the J gene end by 9 bases; junction bases not matched to a gene: 8. As DNA, the CDR3 is TGTGCCAGCAGTCCCCTAGCGGGAGGGAGGGGTGAGCAGTTCTTC. Protein product: CASSPLAGGRGEQFF.

This clonotype was observed many times. This chain links TRBV4-2 with TRBJ2-3, with 9 bases that match TRBD2. Germline V gene data show CDR1 as LGHNA and CDR2 as YNFKEQ. CDR3 length: 17 residues. V lost 4 bases to trimming and J lost 7 bases; unmatched junction nucleotides: 15. DNA for the CDR3: TGTGCCAGCAGCCCCAATCCCCCAGCGGGGGGCTCTAATACGCAGTATTTT. This encodes CASSPNPPAGGSNTQYF.

In this sample, this clonotype turned up many times. The rearrangement joins TRBV2 to TRBJ2-1, with D possibly called TRBD1 or TRBD2 (5 bases each). This CDR3 spans 13 amino acids. Deletions cut 11 bases from V and 5 bases from J, with 16 bases between. CDR1 is SNHLY and CDR2 is FYNNEI in the germline V gene. The CDR3 DNA is TGTGCCGGGAAGAGGGGCCCTAACAATGAGCAGTTCTTC. This gives the protein CAGKRGPNNEQFF.

With respect to this clonotype: This may stem from a read error, because a much larger clone lies one nucleotide away. The chain joins TRBV5-4 to TRBJ1-6; a weak D match, TRBD1 (5 bases). V shed 0 bases and J shed 0 bases, with 13 bases lying between them. This CDR3 region has 18 residues. Germline CDR1 is SGHNT and CDR2 is YYREEE (reference sequence). The CDR3 region has the DNA TGTGCCAGCAGCTTGGGCGGGGCCCGCCGCTCCTATAATTCACCCCTCCACTTT. It yields the protein CASSLGGARRSYNSPLHF.

This clonotype was recorded once. The J gene is TRBJ1-6, the V gene TRBV20-1; 11 nucleotides agree with TRBD1. CDR3 length: 15 residues. V was pared by 4 bases and J by 9 bases, with 8 bases of the junction left unmatched. CDR1 is DFQATT and CDR2 is SNEGSKA in the germline V gene (reference sequence). The CDR3, as DNA: TGCAGTGCTAATCTCGGGACAGGGGGGGGTTCACCCCTCCACTTT. It codes for CSANLGTGGGSPLHF.

This clonotype has at least ten counts. The chain couples TRBV30 to TRBJ2-7, with TRBD2 identical over 11 bases. Germline-derived CDR1 and CDR2 are GTSNPN and SVGIG (reference sequence). CDR3 length: 17 residues. Germline trimming cut 2 bases from V and 4 bases from J; bases unmatched to any gene: 13. Here the CDR3 DNA reads TGTGCCTGGAGTCCCCCCGGGACTAGCGGACCTCGGTACGAGCAGTACTTC. This codes for CAWSPPGTSGPRYEQYF.

Points on this clonotype: A much bigger clone sits one base away, suggesting this may be a read error. V usage is TRBV5-1 and J usage is TRBJ1-4; D is unresolved. The CDR3 covers 18 residues. Germline V gene sequence: CDR1 SGHRS, CDR2 YFSETQ. CDR3 sequence: CASSPRGKSWATNGKLFF. The CDR3 nucleotides read TGCGCCAGCAGTCCCCGGGGAAAATCTTGGGCAACTAATGGAAAACTGTTTTTT.

There are many counts of this clonotype. The chain uses TRBV11-2 and TRBJ2-2; D gene uncertain. Per germline, CDR1 SGHAT and CDR2 FQNNGV. The germline V and J ends were trimmed by 1 base and 4 bases, with 13 bases remaining between them. The CDR3 runs 16 residues. The CDR3 DNA follows: TGTGCCAGCAGCTTAGGGACCTTAACGGTCACCGGGGAGCTGTTTTTT. Protein product: CASSLGTLTVTGELFF.

The chain carries TRBV20-1 and TRBJ1-3; no clear D. The germline V gene has CDR1 DFQATT and CDR2 SNEGSKA (reference sequence). The length of the CDR3 is 14 residues. V lost 2 bases and J 7 bases, leaving 15 bases between the germline ends. CDR3 DNA: TGCAGTGCTAGACCGGGAGGGCGGACGAACACCATATATTTT. Its protein is CSARPGGRTNTIYF.

Ten or more counts support this clonotype. The CDR3 sequence: CASSRGNYGYTF. In DNA form, the CDR3 reads TGTGCCAGTAGTAGAGGGAACTATGGCTACACCTTC. The rearrangement uses TRBV19 and TRBJ1-2; the D is unclear. The CDR3 loop spans 12 amino acids. V dropped 4 bases and J dropped 2 bases, with 5 bases sitting between them. In germline, CDR1 is LNHDA, CDR2 SQIVND (reference sequence). Together with reference TRBV19 and TRBJ1-2, the CDR3 gives the full variable domain: DGGITQSPKYLFRKEGQNVTLSCEQNLNHDAMYWYRQDPGQGLRLIYYSQIVNDFQKGDIAEGYSVSREKKESFPLTVTSAQKNPTAFYLCASSRGNYGYTFGSGTRLTVV.

This clonotype showed up many times. The chain joins TRBV5-6 to TRBJ2-7; D perhaps matches TRBD1 (6 bases). Germline V gene lookup returns CDR1 SGHDT and CDR2 YYEEEE. Trimming cost V 2 bases and J 0 bases, with 12 bases left between them. There are 15 residues in the CDR3. The DNA of the CDR3 is TGTGCCAGCAGCTTAACAGGGTTCTCCTCCTACGAGCAGTACTTC. It yields the protein CASSLTGFSSYEQYF.

The chain joins TRBV10-1 to TRBJ1-1, with no clear D. Germline CDR1 reads WNHNN; CDR2 reads SYGVQD (reference sequence). This CDR3 comprises 16 residues. The V end was cut by 5 bases, the J end by 2 bases, with 18 bases between. CDR3 protein: CASSPLLRPINTEAFF. CDR3 DNA: TGCGCCAGCAGTCCCTTACTCAGACCGATAAACACTGAAGCTTTCTTT.

At least ten counts were recorded for this clonotype. The junction departs from the called germline gene at one end, perhaps through a read error. The genes are TRBV20-1 and TRBJ2-5, with D perhaps matching TRBD2 (6 bases). Germline V gene data show CDR1 as DFQATT and CDR2 as SNEGSKA (reference sequence). This CDR3 has 11 amino acids. The CDR3 sequence: CSSRREETQSF. Here the CDR3 DNA reads TGCAGTTCTCGGAGGGAAGAGACCCAGTCCTTC.

Ten or more counts support this clonotype. This rearrangement joins TRBV11-2 to TRBJ2-3, with D perhaps being TRBD1 or TRBD2 (5 bases each). CDR3 length equals 15 residues. Germline V gene lookup returns CDR1 SGHAT and CDR2 FQNNGV. Trimming left V 5 bases short and J 3 bases short, with 15 bases between. CDR3 DNA: TGTGCCAGCAGCCCGCATTCGGGGCCGACAGATACGCAGTATTTT. Its translation: CASSPHSGPTDTQYF.